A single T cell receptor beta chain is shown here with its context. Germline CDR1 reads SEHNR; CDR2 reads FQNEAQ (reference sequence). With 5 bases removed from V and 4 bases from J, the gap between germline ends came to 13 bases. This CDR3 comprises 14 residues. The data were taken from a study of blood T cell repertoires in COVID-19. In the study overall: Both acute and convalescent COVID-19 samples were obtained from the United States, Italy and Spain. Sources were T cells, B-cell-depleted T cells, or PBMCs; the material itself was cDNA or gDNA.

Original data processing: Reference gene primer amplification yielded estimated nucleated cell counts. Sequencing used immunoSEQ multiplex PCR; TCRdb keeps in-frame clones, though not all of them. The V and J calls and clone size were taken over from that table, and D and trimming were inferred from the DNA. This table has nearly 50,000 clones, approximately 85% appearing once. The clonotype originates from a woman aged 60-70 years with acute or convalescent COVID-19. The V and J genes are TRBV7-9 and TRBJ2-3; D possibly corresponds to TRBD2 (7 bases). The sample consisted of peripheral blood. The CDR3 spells CASSQMGGPDTQYF. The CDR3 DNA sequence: TGTGCCAGCAGCCAGATGGGGGGGCCAGATACGCAGTATTTT.